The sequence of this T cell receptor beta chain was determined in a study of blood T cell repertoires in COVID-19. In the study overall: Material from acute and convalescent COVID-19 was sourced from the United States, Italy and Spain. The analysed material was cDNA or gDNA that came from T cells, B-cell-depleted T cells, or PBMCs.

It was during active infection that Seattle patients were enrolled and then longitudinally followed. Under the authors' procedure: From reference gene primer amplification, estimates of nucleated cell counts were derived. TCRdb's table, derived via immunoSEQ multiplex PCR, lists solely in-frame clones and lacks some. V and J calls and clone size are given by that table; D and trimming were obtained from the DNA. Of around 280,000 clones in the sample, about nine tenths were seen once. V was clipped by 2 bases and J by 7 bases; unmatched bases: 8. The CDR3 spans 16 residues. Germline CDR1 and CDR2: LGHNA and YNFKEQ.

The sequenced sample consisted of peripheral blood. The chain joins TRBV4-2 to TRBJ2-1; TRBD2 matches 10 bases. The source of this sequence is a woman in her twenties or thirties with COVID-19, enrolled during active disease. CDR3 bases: TGTGCCAGCAGCCAAAACGGAGCGGGAGGGGTAAATGAGCAGTTCTTC. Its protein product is CASSQNGAGGVNEQFF.